This TCR beta chain was identified in a study of pediatric ulcerative colitis. The study's findings and limits: Repertoires came from total lymphocyte DNA, so rare subsets like regulatory T cells may be missed.

A remark on this clone: Its specificity is not known.

The length of the CDR3 is 14 residues. Germline CDR1 SGHDT, CDR2 YYEEEE. Between the trimmed V and J ends, which lost 2 bases and 0 bases, there was a span of 8 bases. During colonoscopy, one to two rectal pinch biopsies were collected. Data came from immunoSEQ multiplex PCR; TCRdb stores just in-frame clones and leaves some out. The table records 30,000 to 40,000 clones, 80% to 85% of them present only once. The receptor's source is a boy between 10 and 17 years old with mild ulcerative colitis. J is TRBJ1-2 and V is TRBV5-6; D is perhaps TRBD1 (5 bases). The specimen was gut tissue. As DNA, the CDR3 is TGTGCCAGCAGCTTCATGGGGCCTAACTATGGCTACACCTTC. Encoded protein: CASSFMGPNYGYTF.